Below, 9 T cell receptor beta chains from the same sample are listed, as sequenced in a study of CD8+ T cells in alopecia areata. Extracted RNA was reverse transcribed, and the resulting cDNA served as sequencing template. The protocol was immunoSEQ multiplex PCR, while the TCRdb copy is restricted to in-frame clones and leaves out a portion. The repertoire consists of some 240,000 clones, with around 62% occurring once and the leading ten covering approximately 0.44%. The sample was CD4+ T cells sorted from blood, taken at week 0. The receptor set was obtained from a human donor with alopecia areata.

The chain couples TRBV4-1 to TRBJ2-3; 9 bases match TRBD2. The CDR3 runs to 17 residues. V shed 2 bases, J shed 0 bases, and the junction held 6 bases outside the gene matches. The germline gives CDR1 MGHRA, CDR2 YSYEKL. CDR3 DNA: TGCGCCAGCAGCCAACAGGCGGGAGGGGGTAGCACAGATACGCAGTATTTT. Translated, it gives CASSQQAGGGSTDTQYF.

This chain uses TRBV27 with TRBJ2-3, with 9 nucleotides matching TRBD2. Germline CDR1 MNHEY, CDR2 SMNVEV (reference sequence). The CDR3 is made up of 16 amino acids. J was trimmed by 2 bases and V by 1 base; bases with no gene match: 4. The CDR3 loop reads CASSLLAGANTDTQYF. CDR3 bases: TGTGCCAGCAGTTTATTAGCGGGGGCCAACACAGATACGCAGTATTTT.

This clone was observed a handful of times. The V and J genes are TRBV28 and TRBJ2-1, with 12 nucleotides matching TRBD2. Germline-derived CDR1 and CDR2 are MDHEN and SYDVKM. The CDR3 is 16 residues long. Trimming cost V 2 bases and J 10 bases; bases outside gene matches: 9. CDR3 nucleotide sequence: TGTGCCAGCAGTTTACCGGGAACTAGCGGGAGGAAGGAGCAGTTCTTC. Protein product: CASSLPGTSGRKEQFF.

The chain is built from TRBV2 and TRBJ1-6, with a weak D call TRBD1 (5 bases). The germline V gene encodes CDR1 SNHLY and CDR2 FYNNEI. CDR3 length: 15 residues. Trimming removed 3 bases at V and 8 bases at J, with 14 bases between. The CDR3: CASSDWGTEDSPLHF. The CDR3 bases are TGTGCCAGCAGTGACTGGGGGACTGAAGATTCACCCCTCCACTTT.

J is TRBJ2-3 and V is TRBV29-1; either TRBD1 or TRBD2 may supply D (6 bases each). The ends were cut back, 7 bases at V and 2 bases at J, with 16 bases in the middle. Germline values: CDR1 SQVTM, CDR2 ANQGSEA. The CDR3 has 14 residues. The CDR3: CSGGDTWNTDTQYF. In DNA, the CDR3 is TGCAGCGGGGGGGACACTTGGAACACAGATACGCAGTATTTT.

The chain links TRBV15 to TRBJ1-4; D uncertain. The CDR3 spans 15 residues. V shed 0 bases and J shed 1 base, with 6 bases lying between them. Germline V gene sequence: CDR1 LNHNV, CDR2 YYDKDF (reference sequence). The CDR3 protein is CATSRDMGTNEKLFF. Here the CDR3 DNA reads TGTGCCACCAGCAGAGATATGGGAACTAATGAAAAACTGTTTTTT.

A note on this clone: Additional DNA sequences in this sample encode the identical CDR3. This chain joins TRBV6-5 and TRBJ2-3; no firm D call. The CDR3 extends over 13 amino acids. CDR1 MNHEY and CDR2 SVGAGI come from the germline V gene. V was clipped by 4 bases and J by 4 bases, with 9 bases between them. The CDR3 loop reads CASSSPPPDTQYF. As DNA, the CDR3 is TGTGCCAGCAGTTCCCCCCCTCCAGATACGCAGTATTTT.

The rearrangement links TRBV4-1 to TRBJ2-1, with 7 bases identical to TRBD2. V lost 6 bases, J lost 3 bases, and 8 bases stayed unmatched. This CDR3 spans 15 amino acids. Germline V gene lookup returns CDR1 MGHRA and CDR2 YSYEKL. Written as DNA, the CDR3 is TGCGCCAGCAGACATCGAGCGGGGAACTACAATGAGCAGTTCTTC. This translates into CASRHRAGNYNEQFF.

The gene calls are TRBV10-3 and TRBJ2-4, with D perhaps TRBD1 (7 bases). V lost 0 bases and J lost 0, with 12 bases in between. The germline gives CDR1 ENHRY, CDR2 SYGVKD. The CDR3 is 17 amino acids. DNA for the CDR3: TGTGCCATCAGTGAGTCTGCAGGGGGACTAGCCAAAAACATTCAGTACTTC. Translation gives CAISESAGGLAKNIQYF.